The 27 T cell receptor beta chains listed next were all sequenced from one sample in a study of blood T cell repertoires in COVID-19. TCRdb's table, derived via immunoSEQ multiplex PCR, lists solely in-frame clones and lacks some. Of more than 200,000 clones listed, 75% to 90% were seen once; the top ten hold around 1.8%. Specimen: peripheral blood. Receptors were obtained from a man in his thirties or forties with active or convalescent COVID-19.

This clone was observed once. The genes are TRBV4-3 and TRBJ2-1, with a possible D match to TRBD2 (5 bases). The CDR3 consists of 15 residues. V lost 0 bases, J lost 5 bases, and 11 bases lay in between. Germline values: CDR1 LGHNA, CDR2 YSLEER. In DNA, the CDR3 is TGCGCCAGCAGCCAAGAGAGGGCAGAAGACAATGAGCAGTTCTTC. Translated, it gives CASSQERAEDNEQFF.

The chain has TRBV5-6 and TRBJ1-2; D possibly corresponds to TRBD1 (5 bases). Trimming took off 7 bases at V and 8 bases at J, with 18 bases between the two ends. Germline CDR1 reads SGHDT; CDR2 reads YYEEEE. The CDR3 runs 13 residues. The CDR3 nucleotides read TGTGCCAGCCACTCCGGCGGGGCGGGGGGCTACACCTTC. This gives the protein CASHSGGAGGYTF.

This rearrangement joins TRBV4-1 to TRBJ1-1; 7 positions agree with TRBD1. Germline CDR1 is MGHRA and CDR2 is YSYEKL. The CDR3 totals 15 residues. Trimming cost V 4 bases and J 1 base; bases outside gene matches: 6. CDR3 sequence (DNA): TGCGCCAGCAGCCCCCAGAGGGGGCCGAACACTGAAGCTTTCTTT. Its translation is CASSPQRGPNTEAFF.

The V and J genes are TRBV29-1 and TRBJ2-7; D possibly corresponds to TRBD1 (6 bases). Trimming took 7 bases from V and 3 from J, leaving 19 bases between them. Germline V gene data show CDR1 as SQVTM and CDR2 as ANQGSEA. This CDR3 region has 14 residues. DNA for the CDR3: TGCAGCGCTCTAGCCCAGGGACAAGACTACGAGCAGTACTTC. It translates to CSALAQGQDYEQYF.

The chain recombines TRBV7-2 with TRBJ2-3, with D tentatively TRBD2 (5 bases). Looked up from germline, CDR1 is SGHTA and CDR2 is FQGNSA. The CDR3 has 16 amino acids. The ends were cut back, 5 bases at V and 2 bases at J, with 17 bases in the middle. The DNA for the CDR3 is TGTGCCAGCAGCCCCCGGGGTGTGGGGTACACAGATACGCAGTATTTT. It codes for CASSPRGVGYTDTQYF.

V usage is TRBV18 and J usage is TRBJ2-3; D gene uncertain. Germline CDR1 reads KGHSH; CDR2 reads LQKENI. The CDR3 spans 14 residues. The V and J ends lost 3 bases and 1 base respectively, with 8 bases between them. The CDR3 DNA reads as TGTGCCAGCTCACCCCCAGTGGGCACAGATACGCAGTATTTT. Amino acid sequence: CASSPPVGTDTQYF. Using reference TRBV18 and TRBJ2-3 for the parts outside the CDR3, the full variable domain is NAGVMQNPRHLVRRRGQEARLRCSPMKGHSHVYWYRQLPEEGLKFMVYLQKENIIDESGMPKERFSAEFPKEGPSILRIQQVVRGDSAAYFCASSPPVGTDTQYFGPGTRLTVL.

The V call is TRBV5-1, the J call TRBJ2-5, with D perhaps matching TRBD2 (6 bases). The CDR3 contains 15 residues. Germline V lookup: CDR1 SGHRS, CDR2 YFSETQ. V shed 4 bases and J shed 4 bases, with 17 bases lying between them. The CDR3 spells CASSRGRELGETQYF. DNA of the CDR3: TGCGCCAGCAGCCGGGGACGGGAGTTGGGAGAGACCCAGTACTTC.

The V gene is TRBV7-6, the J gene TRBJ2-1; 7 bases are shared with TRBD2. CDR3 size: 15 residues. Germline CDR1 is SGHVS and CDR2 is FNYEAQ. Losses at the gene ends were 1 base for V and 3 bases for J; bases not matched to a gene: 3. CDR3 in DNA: TGTGCCAGCAGCTTAGATCTAGCGGACTACAATGAGCAGTTCTTC. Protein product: CASSLDLADYNEQFF.

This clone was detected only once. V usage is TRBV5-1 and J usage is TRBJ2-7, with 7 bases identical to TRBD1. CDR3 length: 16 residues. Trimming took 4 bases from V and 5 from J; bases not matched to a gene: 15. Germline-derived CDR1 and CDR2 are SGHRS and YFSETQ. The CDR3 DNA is TGCGCCAGCAGCATTACGTCGACAGGGAAGAGGGACGAGCAGTACTTC. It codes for CASSITSTGKRDEQYF. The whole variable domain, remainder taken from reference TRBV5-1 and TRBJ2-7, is KAGVTQTPRYLIKTRGQQVTLSCSPISGHRSVSWYQQTPGQGLQFLFEYFSETQRNKGNFPGRFSGRQFSNSRSEMNVSTLELGDSALYLCASSITSTGKRDEQYFGPGTRLTVT.

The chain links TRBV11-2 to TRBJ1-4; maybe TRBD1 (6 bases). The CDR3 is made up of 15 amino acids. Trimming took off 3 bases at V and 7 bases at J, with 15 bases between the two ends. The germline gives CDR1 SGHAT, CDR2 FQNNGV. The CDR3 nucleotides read TGTGCCAGCAGCTTTGGTACAGGGATGGGTGAAAAACTGTTTTTT. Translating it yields CASSFGTGMGEKLFF.

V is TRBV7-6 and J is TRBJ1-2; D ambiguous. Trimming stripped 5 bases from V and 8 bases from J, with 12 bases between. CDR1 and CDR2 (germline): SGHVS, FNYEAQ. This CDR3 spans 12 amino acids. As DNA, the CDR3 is TGTGCCAGCAGCGGATATGGAGGAGGCTACACCTTC. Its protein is CASSGYGGGYTF. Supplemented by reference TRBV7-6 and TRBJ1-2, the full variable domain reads GAGVSQSPRYKVTKRGQDVALRCDPISGHVSLYWYRQALGQGPEFLTYFNYEAQQDKSGLPNDRFSAERPEGSISTLTIQRTEQRDSAMYRCASSGYGGGYTFGSGTRLTVV.

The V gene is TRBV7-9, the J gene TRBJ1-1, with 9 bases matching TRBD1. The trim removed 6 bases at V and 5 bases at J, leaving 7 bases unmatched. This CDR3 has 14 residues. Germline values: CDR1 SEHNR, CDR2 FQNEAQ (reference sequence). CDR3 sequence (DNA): TGTGCCAGCAGTTCCCCGGGACAGGGAACTGAAGCTTTCTTT. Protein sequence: CASSSPGQGTEAFF.

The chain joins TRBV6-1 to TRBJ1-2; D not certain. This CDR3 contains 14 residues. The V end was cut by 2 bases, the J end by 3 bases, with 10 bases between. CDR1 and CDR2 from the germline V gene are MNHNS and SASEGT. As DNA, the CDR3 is TGTGCCAGCAGTGAACCCCCACAGTACTATGGCTACACCTTC. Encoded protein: CASSEPPQYYGYTF.

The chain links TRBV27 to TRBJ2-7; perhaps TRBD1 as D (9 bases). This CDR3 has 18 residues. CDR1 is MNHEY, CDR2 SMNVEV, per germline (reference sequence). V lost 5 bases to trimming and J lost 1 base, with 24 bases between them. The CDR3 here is CASSPSLSGTGISYEQYF. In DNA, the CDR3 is TGTGCCAGCAGTCCCAGTCTTAGCGGGACAGGGATTTCCTACGAGCAGTACTTC.

The DNA of the CDR3 is TGTGCCATCGCCATGTTCGGACTAGCGGGGGACGAGACCCAGTACTTC. Translation: CAIAMFGLAGDETQYF. The V and J genes are TRBV7-7 and TRBJ2-5; TRBD2 agrees at 13 bases. Per the germline V gene, CDR1 is SSHAT and CDR2 is FNYEAQ (reference sequence). This CDR3 comprises 16 residues. Trimming took 10 bases from V and 5 from J; bases not matched to a gene: 13. The variable domain in full, completed from reference TRBV7-7 and TRBJ2-5, reads GAGVSQSPRYKVTKRGQDVTLRCDPISSHATLYWYQQALGQGPEFLTYFNYEAQPDKSGLPSDRFSAERPEGSISTLTIQRTEQRDSAMYRCAIAMFGLAGDETQYFGPGTRLLVL.

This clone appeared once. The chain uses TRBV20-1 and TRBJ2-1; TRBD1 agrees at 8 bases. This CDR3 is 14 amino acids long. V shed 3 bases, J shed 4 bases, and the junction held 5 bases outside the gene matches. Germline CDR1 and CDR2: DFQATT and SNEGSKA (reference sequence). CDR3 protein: CSASSTGGYNEQFF. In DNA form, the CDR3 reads TGCAGTGCTAGTTCTACAGGGGGTTACAATGAGCAGTTCTTC.

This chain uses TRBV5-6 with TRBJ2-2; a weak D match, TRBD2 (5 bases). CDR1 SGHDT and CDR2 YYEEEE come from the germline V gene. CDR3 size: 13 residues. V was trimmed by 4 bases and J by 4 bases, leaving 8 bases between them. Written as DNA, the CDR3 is TGTGCCAGCAGCCCTGGGAGCACCGGGGAGCTGTTTTTT. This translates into CASSPGSTGELFF.

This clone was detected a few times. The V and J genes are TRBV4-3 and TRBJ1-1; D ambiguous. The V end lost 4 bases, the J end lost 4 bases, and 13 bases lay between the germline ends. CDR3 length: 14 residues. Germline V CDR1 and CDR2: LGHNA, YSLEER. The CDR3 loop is CASSLRHDPTEAFF. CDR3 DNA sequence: TGCGCCAGCAGCCTTAGACACGATCCCACTGAAGCTTTCTTT.

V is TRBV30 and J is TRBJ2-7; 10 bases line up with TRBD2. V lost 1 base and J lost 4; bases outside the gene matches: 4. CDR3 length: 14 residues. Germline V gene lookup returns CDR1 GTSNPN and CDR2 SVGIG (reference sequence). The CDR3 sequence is CAWSALAGAYEQYF. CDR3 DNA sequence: TGTGCCTGGAGTGCGCTAGCGGGGGCGTACGAGCAGTACTTC.

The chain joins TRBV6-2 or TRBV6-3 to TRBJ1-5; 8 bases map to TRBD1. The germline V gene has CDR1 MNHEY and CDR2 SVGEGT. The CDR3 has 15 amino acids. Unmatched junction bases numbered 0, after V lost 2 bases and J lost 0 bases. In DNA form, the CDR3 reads TGTGCCAGCAGTTACGACAGGGGTAGCAATCAGCCCCAGCATTTT. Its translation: CASSYDRGSNQPQHF.

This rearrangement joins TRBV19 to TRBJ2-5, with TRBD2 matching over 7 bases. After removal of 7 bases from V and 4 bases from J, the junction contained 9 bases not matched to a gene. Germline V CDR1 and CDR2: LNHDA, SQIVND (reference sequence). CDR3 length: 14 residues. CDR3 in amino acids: CASNLSGEGETQYF. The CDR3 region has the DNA TGTGCCAGTAACCTAAGCGGGGAGGGAGAGACCCAGTACTTC.

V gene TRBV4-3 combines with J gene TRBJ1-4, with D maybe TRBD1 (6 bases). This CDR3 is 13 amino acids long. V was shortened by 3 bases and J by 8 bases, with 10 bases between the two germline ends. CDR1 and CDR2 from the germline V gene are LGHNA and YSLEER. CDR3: CASSHPTGEKLFF. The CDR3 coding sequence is TGCGCCAGCAGCCACCCTACAGGGGAAAAACTGTTTTTT.

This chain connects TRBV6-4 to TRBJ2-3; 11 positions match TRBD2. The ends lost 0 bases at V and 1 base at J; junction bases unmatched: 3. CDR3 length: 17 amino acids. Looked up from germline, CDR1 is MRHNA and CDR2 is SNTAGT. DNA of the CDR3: TGTGCCAGCAGTGACTCCGAGACTAGCGGGGGCACAGATACGCAGTATTTT. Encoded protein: CASSDSETSGGTDTQYF.

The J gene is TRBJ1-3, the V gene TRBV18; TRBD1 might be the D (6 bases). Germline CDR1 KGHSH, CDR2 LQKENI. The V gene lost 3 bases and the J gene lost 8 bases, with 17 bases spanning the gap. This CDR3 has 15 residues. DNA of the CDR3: TGTGCCAGCTCACCTAAGGACAGCACCCTGGACACCATATATTTT. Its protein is CASSPKDSTLDTIYF.

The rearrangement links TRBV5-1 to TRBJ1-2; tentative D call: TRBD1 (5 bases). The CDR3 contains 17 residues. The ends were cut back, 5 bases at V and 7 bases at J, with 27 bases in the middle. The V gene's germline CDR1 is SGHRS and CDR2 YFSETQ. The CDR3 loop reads CASRSAPPGGAFFGYTF. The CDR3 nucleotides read TGCGCCAGCAGGAGCGCCCCACCTGGAGGGGCCTTTTTTGGCTACACCTTC. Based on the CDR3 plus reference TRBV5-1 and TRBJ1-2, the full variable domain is KAGVTQTPRYLIKTRGQQVTLSCSPISGHRSVSWYQQTPGQGLQFLFEYFSETQRNKGNFPGRFSGRQFSNSRSEMNVSTLELGDSALYLCASRSAPPGGAFFGYTFGSGTRLTVV.

Here the CDR3 reads CASSLGRQGNSPLHF. For the CDR3, the DNA is TGTGCCAGCAGCCTAGGGCGGCAGGGCAATTCACCCCTCCACTTT. The genes are TRBV14 and TRBJ1-6, with D perhaps matching TRBD1 (5 bases). Between the trimmed V and J ends, which lost 4 bases and 7 bases, there was a span of 14 bases. Germline CDR1 SGHDN, CDR2 FVKESK. This CDR3 is built from 15 residues.

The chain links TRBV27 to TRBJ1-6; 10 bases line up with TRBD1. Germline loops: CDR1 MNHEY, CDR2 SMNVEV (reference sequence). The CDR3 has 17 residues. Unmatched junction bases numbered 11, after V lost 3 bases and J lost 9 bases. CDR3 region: CASSFTLRDRGGSPLHF. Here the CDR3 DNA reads TGTGCCAGCAGTTTCACCCTAAGGGACAGGGGAGGTTCACCCCTCCACTTT.